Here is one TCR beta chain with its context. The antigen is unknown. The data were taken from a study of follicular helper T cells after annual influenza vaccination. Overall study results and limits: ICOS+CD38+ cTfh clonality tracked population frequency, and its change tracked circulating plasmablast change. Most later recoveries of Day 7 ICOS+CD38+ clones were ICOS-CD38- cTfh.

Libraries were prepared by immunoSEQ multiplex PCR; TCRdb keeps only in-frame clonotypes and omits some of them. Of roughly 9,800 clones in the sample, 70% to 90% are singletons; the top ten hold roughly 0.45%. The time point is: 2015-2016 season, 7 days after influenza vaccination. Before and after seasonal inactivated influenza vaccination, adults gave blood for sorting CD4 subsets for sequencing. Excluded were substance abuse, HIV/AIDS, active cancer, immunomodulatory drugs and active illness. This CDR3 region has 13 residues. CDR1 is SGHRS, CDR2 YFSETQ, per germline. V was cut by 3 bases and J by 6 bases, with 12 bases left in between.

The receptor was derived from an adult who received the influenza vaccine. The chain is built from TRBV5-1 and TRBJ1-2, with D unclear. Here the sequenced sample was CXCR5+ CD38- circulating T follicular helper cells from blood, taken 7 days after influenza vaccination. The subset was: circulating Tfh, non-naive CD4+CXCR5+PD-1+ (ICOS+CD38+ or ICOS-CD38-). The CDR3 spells CASSSDGSNGYTF. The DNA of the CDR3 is TGCGCCAGCAGCTCCGACGGTTCCAATGGCTACACCTTC.